This is a list of T cell receptor beta chains from one sample in a study of circulating CD8 cells and anti-PD-1 response in melanoma. TCRdb analysed the reads with MiXCR anew, one entry per CDR3 protein. Among 300 to 400 distinct CDR3 sequences, about 8% were seen once, and the ten largest hold about 42%. The material was CD8+ T cells from PBMCs, obtained at baseline or after one month of anti-PD-1 therapy (not recorded which). All receptors derive from a human donor with melanoma. The CDR3 runs from the conserved cysteine through the conserved F or W. Each record gives: D gene, CDR3 length, J gene, clone size, V gene, CDR3 DNA, CDR3 protein. The D gene is left open where the match is weak. The listing skips clone size in some rows; elsewhere it reads once, few, many or a size class.

D: NA; length: 13; J: TRBJ2-1; size: medium-sized; V: TRBV29-1; DNA: TGCAGCGTTGTGCGGACTGCTCGTGGTGAGCAGTTCTTC; CDR3: CSVVRTARGEQFF
D: NA; length: 12; J: TRBJ2-7; size: NA; V: TRBV19; DNA: TGTGCCAGTAGTATCGGGTGGGACGAGCAGTACTTC; CDR3: CASSIGWDEQYF
D: NA; length: 15; J: TRBJ1-6; size: large; V: TRBV28; DNA: TGTGCCAGCAGTTTATGGGGAACTTTTAATTCACCCCTCCACTTT; CDR3: CASSLWGTFNSPLHF
D: NA; length: 14; J: TRBJ2-3; size: large; V: TRBV2; DNA: TGTGCCAGCAGGTTTGACTACAGCACAGATACGCAGTATTTT; CDR3: CASRFDYSTDTQYF
D: NA; length: 17; J: TRBJ2-7; size: NA; V: TRBV20-1; DNA: TGTAGTGCTAGATGCCTGGACGAGGGACTGGGCCTCTACGAGCGGTACTTC; CDR3: CSARCLDEGLGLYERYF
D: NA; length: 12; J: TRBJ2-5; size: medium-sized; V: TRBV11-2; DNA: TGTGCCAGCAGCCATCTTACAGAGACCCAGTACTTC; CDR3: CASSHLTETQYF
D: TRBD1; length: 18; J: TRBJ1-1; size: large; V: TRBV18; DNA: TGTGCCAGCTCCGTGGGCGAAGGACAGGGCCTTATGAACACTGAAGCTTTCTTT; CDR3: CASSVGEGQGLMNTEAFF
D: NA; length: 14; J: TRBJ2-1; size: large; V: TRBV5-1; DNA: TGCGCCAGCAGCTTGGTCGGGCAAGCACATGAGCAGTTCTTC; CDR3: CASSLVGQAHEQFF
D: NA; length: 12; J: TRBJ2-3; size: hyperexpanded; V: TRBV28; DNA: TGTGCCAGCACCCCCCCGAGGGGTACGCAGTATTTT; CDR3: CASTPPRGTQYF
D: NA; length: 17; J: TRBJ2-7; size: hyperexpanded; V: TRBV2; DNA: TGTGCCAGCAGTACCCCAGCGAGTCAGATGATTACCTACGAGCAGTACTTC; CDR3: CASSTPASQMITYEQYF
D: NA; length: 13; J: TRBJ2-7; size: large; V: TRBV27; DNA: TGTGCCAGCAGTTTAGGGGGTTCCTACGAGCAGTACTTC; CDR3: CASSLGGSYEQYF
D: TRBD2; length: 19; J: TRBJ2-3; size: large; V: TRBV7-9; DNA: TGTGCCAGCAGCGGAAGCGGGGGCCCTATTGGTTCAAGCACAGATACGCAGTATTTT; CDR3: CASSGSGGPIGSSTDTQYF
D: NA; length: 14; J: TRBJ2-7; size: few; V: TRBV19; DNA: TGTGCCAGTAGCCCCTGGGCGGGCCTTTACGAGCAGTACTTC; CDR3: CASSPWAGLYEQYF
D: TRBD1; length: 11; J: TRBJ1-2; size: large; V: TRBV20-1; DNA: TGCAGTGCTAGAGCGGACAGGGGGCACTCCTTC; CDR3: CSARADRGHSF
D: NA; length: 15; J: TRBJ2-3; size: large; V: TRBV7-8; DNA: TGTGCCAGCAGTTCAGGGAACTTCCCCACAGATACGCAGTATTTT; CDR3: CASSSGNFPTDTQYF
D: NA; length: 15; J: TRBJ2-3; size: large; V: TRBV4-1; DNA: TGCGCCAGCAGCCAGGAGGGTGTTTCGACCCATACGCAGTATTTT; CDR3: CASSQEGVSTHTQYF
D: NA; length: 16; J: TRBJ2-1; size: medium-sized; V: TRBV11-2; DNA: TGTGCCAGCAGCTTGGATTCTGTTAGGTGGAACAATGAGCAGTTCTTC; CDR3: CASSLDSVRWNNEQFF
D: TRBD2; length: 15; J: TRBJ2-1; size: large; V: TRBV20-1; DNA: TGCAGTGCTAGAGAGACTAGCGGATCTTACAATGAGCAGTTCTTC; CDR3: CSARETSGSYNEQFF
D: NA; length: 15; J: TRBJ2-7; size: medium-sized; V: TRBV7-2; DNA: TGTGCCAGCAGCCCGGTGGGGGCGAGCTCCTACGAGCAGTACTTC; CDR3: CASSPVGASSYEQYF
D: TRBD2; length: 15; J: TRBJ2-5; size: large; V: TRBV2; DNA: TGTGCCAGCAGTGAGGGACTAGCGGGATTGGAGACCCAGTACTTC; CDR3: CASSEGLAGLETQYF
D: TRBD2; length: 16; J: TRBJ2-2; size: large; V: TRBV4-1; DNA: TGCGCCAGCAGCCAAGTGCAGCTAGCGGGAACCGGGGAGCTGTTTTTT; CDR3: CASSQVQLAGTGELFF
D: NA; length: 14; J: TRBJ2-1; size: medium-sized; V: TRBV20-1; DNA: TGCAGTGCTAGATCCTTCGGACTCCTCAATGAGCAGTCCTTC; CDR3: CSARSFGLLNEQSF
D: NA; length: 18; J: TRBJ1-1; size: large; V: TRBV7-2; DNA: TGTGCCAGCAGCTTAGAGGGCAGGGCAGGGGACATGAACACTGAAGCTTTCTTT; CDR3: CASSLEGRAGDMNTEAFF
D: TRBD2; length: 18; J: TRBJ2-4; size: large; V: TRBV6-5; DNA: TGTGCCAGCAGTCTCACATCACTAGCGGGGACAGCCAAAAACATTCAGTACTTC; CDR3: CASSLTSLAGTAKNIQYF
D: NA; length: 17; J: TRBJ2-5; size: medium-sized; V: TRBV20-1; DNA: TGCAGTGCTAGAGGTCTGACCGGTGTTACTAGCCGGAAGACCCAGTACTTC; CDR3: CSARGLTGVTSRKTQYF
D: NA; length: 13; J: TRBJ2-2; size: large; V: TRBV29-1; DNA: TGCAGCGTTGAAGACGGAAACACCGGGGAGCTGTTTTTT; CDR3: CSVEDGNTGELFF
D: NA; length: 11; J: TRBJ2-4; size: large; V: TRBV29-1; DNA: TGCAGCGTTGATTACGCAGACATTCAGTACTTC; CDR3: CSVDYADIQYF
D: NA; length: 17; J: TRBJ2-2; size: large; V: TRBV11-2; DNA: TGTGCCAGCAGCTTAGAAGGCCAGGTGCGTCCATGGCTGGAGCTGTTTTTT; CDR3: CASSLEGQVRPWLELFF
D: NA; length: 15; J: TRBJ1-6; size: medium-sized; V: TRBV7-2; DNA: TGTGCCAGCAGTTTAACGACAGGCTATAATTCACCCCTCCACTTT; CDR3: CASSLTTGYNSPLHF
D: NA; length: 15; J: TRBJ2-2; size: medium-sized; V: TRBV20-1; DNA: TGCAGTGCTAGAGATCGGACCCAGAACACCGGGGAGCTGTTTTTT; CDR3: CSARDRTQNTGELFF
D: TRBD1; length: 17; J: TRBJ2-2; size: hyperexpanded; V: TRBV28; DNA: TGTGCCAGCAGCGGTTGGGCGGACAGGGTGACCACCGGGGAGCTGTTTTTT; CDR3: CASSGWADRVTTGELFF
D: NA; length: 16; J: TRBJ2-7; size: hyperexpanded; V: TRBV21-1; DNA: TGTGCCAGCAGAACCGGGACTAGCGGGAGCTCCTACGAGCAGTACTTC; CDR3: CASRTGTSGSSYEQYF
D: NA; length: 15; J: TRBJ2-3; size: large; V: TRBV5-5; DNA: TGTGCCAGCCCCGGTAGCGGAACTAGCACAGATACGCAGTATTTT; CDR3: CASPGSGTSTDTQYF
D: NA; length: 14; J: TRBJ2-1; size: medium-sized; V: TRBV24-1; DNA: TGTGCCACCAGTGATTTGGTGGCACACAATGAGCAGTTCTTC; CDR3: CATSDLVAHNEQFF
D: NA; length: 14; J: TRBJ2-3; size: large; V: TRBV7-3; DNA: TGTGCCAGCAGCTTGGGACTTATCACAGATACGCAGTATTTT; CDR3: CASSLGLITDTQYF
D: TRBD1; length: 13; J: TRBJ2-7; size: large; V: TRBV7-3; DNA: TGTGCCAGCAGCTGGACAGGGGATGACGAGCAGTACTTC; CDR3: CASSWTGDDEQYF
D: TRBD2; length: 16; J: TRBJ2-3; size: medium-sized; V: TRBV4-1; DNA: TGCGCCAGCAGCCGGCAGCAGCGGGAAAGTACAGATACGCAGTATTTT; CDR3: CASSRQQRESTDTQYF
D: TRBD1; length: 15; J: TRBJ2-3; size: large; V: TRBV12-3/TRBV12-4; DNA: TGTGCCAGCAGTTACGGGACAGGGGTCACAGATACGCAGTATTTT; CDR3: CASSYGTGVTDTQYF
D: TRBD1; length: 11; J: TRBJ2-2; size: large; V: TRBV29-1; DNA: TGCAGCGTGGGACAGACCGGGGAGCTGTTTTTT; CDR3: CSVGQTGELFF
D: NA; length: 14; J: TRBJ1-1; size: large; V: TRBV7-8; DNA: TGTGCCAGCAGCATAAGTCGGGGGGACACTGAAGCTTTCTTT; CDR3: CASSISRGDTEAFF